Following are 14 T cell receptor beta chains from one sample sequenced in a study of CD8+ T cells in alopecia areata. Treatment defined: oral pan-JAK inhibitor, 5-10 mg twice daily. Sequencing relied on a cDNA template that was reverse transcribed from extracted RNA. The repertoire was sequenced with immunoSEQ multiplex PCR; TCRdb's copy has only in-frame clones and lacks some. The sample yields more than 90,000 clones, around 60% seen once. Sequenced here: CD8+ T cells sorted from blood, sampled at week 4, from a patient treated with tofacitinib. These receptors were taken from a human donor with alopecia areata.

The chain joins TRBV13 to TRBJ2-2; no definite D call. This CDR3 is 12 amino acids long. V was pared by 10 bases and J by 4 bases, with 10 bases between. Germline V gene sequence: CDR1 PRHDT, CDR2 FYEKMQ (reference sequence). DNA for the CDR3: TGTGCCACCAAGGACCTCACCGGGGAGCTGTTTTTT. It translates to CATKDLTGELFF.

This clone is a singleton in its sample. The chain combines TRBV2 with TRBJ2-3, with 8 nucleotides matching TRBD2. The germline V gene encodes CDR1 SNHLY and CDR2 FYNNEI. This CDR3 spans 17 amino acids. Unmatched junction bases numbered 15, after V lost 6 bases and J lost 4 bases. The CDR3 DNA reads as TGTGCCAGCAGAGAAAGCTTCGGCGGGGGGCAAGCAGATACGCAGTATTTT. Protein product: CASRESFGGGQADTQYF. The entire variable domain, with the rest obtained from reference TRBV2 and TRBJ2-3, is as follows: EPEVTQTPSHQVTQMGQEVILRCVPISNHLYFYWYRQILGQKVEFLVSFYNNEISEKSEIFDDQFSVERPDGSNFTLKIRSTKLEDSAMYFCASRESFGGGQADTQYFGPGTRLTVL.

The chain joins TRBV9 to TRBJ2-1; TRBD2 might be the D (5 bases). The CDR3 runs 14 residues. Germline V gives CDR1 SGDLS, CDR2 YYNGEE. V gave up 1 base and J gave up 9 bases, with 14 bases separating them. The DNA for the CDR3 is TGTGCCAGCAGCGTATCCGGCGGGCTGGGTGAGCAGTTCTTC. It codes for CASSVSGGLGEQFF.

The CDR3, as DNA: TGTGCCAGCAGCTTAAGACTAGCGGGAGGGCCAGAGACCCAGTACTTC. It codes for CASSLRLAGGPETQYF. The rearrangement uses TRBV7-2 and TRBJ2-5; TRBD2 agrees at 14 bases. The V and J ends lost 2 bases and 4 bases, in that order; junction bases with no gene match: 3. The CDR3 contains 16 residues. Looked up from germline, CDR1 is SGHTA and CDR2 is FQGNSA.

J is TRBJ2-2 and V is TRBV28, with D perhaps matching TRBD2 (6 bases). The CDR3 has 13 residues. V lost 5 bases, J lost 4 bases, and 8 bases lay in between. Germline values: CDR1 MDHEN, CDR2 SYDVKM. DNA of the CDR3: TGTGCCAGCAGTACAGCGGGCACCGGGGAGCTGTTTTTT. This encodes CASSTAGTGELFF.

The J gene is TRBJ1-6, the V gene TRBV5-1; TRBD1 aligns across 7 bases. CDR1 is SGHRS, CDR2 YFSETQ, per germline. J gave up 14 bases and V 4 bases, and 15 bases lay outside the gene matches. This CDR3 is built from 15 residues. The CDR3 sequence is CASSTGQVAGRSLHF. In nucleotides, the CDR3 is TGCGCCAGCAGCACAGGACAGGTCGCCGGGAGGTCCCTCCACTTT.

The rearrangement joins TRBV27 to TRBJ2-7; the D gene could be TRBD1 or TRBD2 (6 bases each). Germline V gives CDR1 MNHEY, CDR2 SMNVEV (reference sequence). CDR3 length: 14 amino acids. Trimming stripped 5 bases from V and 6 bases from J, with 17 bases between. This chain's CDR3 is CASSPVVRGGEQYF. The CDR3 coding sequence is TGTGCCAGCAGTCCCGTAGTCAGGGGAGGCGAGCAGTACTTC.

The V call is TRBV29-1, the J call TRBJ1-2; a weak D match, TRBD1 (5 bases). The CDR3 loop spans 11 amino acids. V was pared by 6 bases and J by 6 bases, with 11 bases between. Germline assignment: CDR1 SQVTM and CDR2 ANQGSEA. Here the CDR3 reads CSVMATDGYTF. CDR3 DNA: TGCAGCGTGATGGCGACAGATGGCTACACCTTC.

The chain uses TRBV4-1 and TRBJ2-5; D ambiguous. The V end lost 0 bases, the J end lost 5 bases, and 10 bases lay between the germline ends. Germline CDR1 is MGHRA and CDR2 is YSYEKL. This CDR3 region has 14 residues. The CDR3 is CASSQDKVLETQYF. The CDR3 region has the DNA TGCGCCAGCAGCCAAGATAAGGTTTTGGAGACCCAGTACTTC.

This chain connects TRBV5-6 to TRBJ1-5, with D possibly TRBD1 on 5 matching bases. Germline V gene sequence: CDR1 SGHDT, CDR2 YYEEEE. The CDR3 has 16 residues. Trimming removed 0 bases from V and 4 bases from J, with 14 bases in between. CDR3 region: CASSLASQGPNQPQHF. In nucleotides, the CDR3 is TGTGCCAGCAGCTTGGCCTCGCAGGGACCAAATCAGCCCCAGCATTTT.

The V gene is TRBV25-1, the J gene TRBJ2-7; no reliable D call. Germline CDR1 is MGHDK and CDR2 is SYGVNS. This CDR3 is 13 amino acids long. V shed 0 bases and J shed 4 bases, with 7 bases lying between them. The CDR3 loop is CASSEYEGYEQYF. CDR3 DNA: TGTGCCAGCAGTGAATATGAAGGGTACGAGCAGTACTTC.

V usage is TRBV27 and J usage is TRBJ2-7, with a possible D match to TRBD2 (6 bases). The CDR3 covers 12 residues. Germline V CDR1 and CDR2: MNHEY, SMNVEV (reference sequence). Trimming removed 2 bases at V and 4 bases at J, with 6 bases between. Here the CDR3 reads CASSLGGYEQYF. The DNA for the CDR3 is TGTGCCAGCAGTTTAGGGGGGTACGAGCAGTACTTC.

V gene TRBV5-1 combines with J gene TRBJ2-1; 8 bases align to TRBD2. V lost 3 bases to trimming and J lost 5 bases; unmatched junction nucleotides: 7. The CDR3 runs 15 residues. Looked up from germline, CDR1 is SGHRS and CDR2 is YFSETQ. The CDR3 protein is CASSWGTRNDNEQFF. CDR3 nucleotides: TGCGCCAGCAGCTGGGGGACTAGGAACGACAATGAGCAGTTCTTC.

The chain employs TRBV7-9 and TRBJ1-2, with D unclear. Germline values: CDR1 SEHNR, CDR2 FQNEAQ (reference sequence). The CDR3 spans 15 residues. Trimming left V 1 base short and J 2 bases short, with 11 bases between. The CDR3 loop reads CASSLETPQNYGYTF. CDR3 DNA sequence: TGTGCCAGCAGCTTAGAAACACCCCAAAACTATGGCTACACCTTC.